The rows below give T cell receptor beta chains drawn from one sample of a study of radiation and T cells in renal cell carcinoma. Sequenced by immunoSEQ multiplex PCR; TCRdb stores in-frame clones only, minus some. The sample comprises about 20,000 clones, roughly two thirds of which are singletons, and 9.5% to 15% rests with the top ten. Sequenced material: tumor tissue, taken from a patient whose treatment included radiotherapy and nephrectomy. The receptor set was obtained from a woman in her 70s with renal cell carcinoma. CDR3s include the opening cysteine and the closing phenylalanine or tryptophan. The order of the fields is J gene, V gene, D gene, clone size, CDR3 DNA, CDR3 protein. A D gene is named only where the DNA matches it firmly. Only part of the rows carry a size: once, few, many, or a class if the clone is expanded.

j_call: TRBJ1-2
v_call: TRBV9
d_call: NA
clone_size: NA
cdr3_nt: TGTGCCAGCAGCGTAGGGAGAGCAATGAAGGGCTACACCTTC
cdr3_aa: CASSVGRAMKGYTF

j_call: TRBJ2-7
v_call: TRBV6-6
d_call: NA
clone_size: few
cdr3_nt: TGTGCCAGCAGTTACTGGTCCAGTAACGAGCAGTACTTC
cdr3_aa: CASSYWSSNEQYF

j_call: TRBJ2-4
v_call: TRBV5-6
d_call: NA
clone_size: NA
cdr3_nt: TGTGCCAGCAGCCTGACCAGGGTTACAGCCAAAAACATTCAGTACTTC
cdr3_aa: CASSLTRVTAKNIQYF

j_call: TRBJ2-1
v_call: TRBV5-1
d_call: NA
clone_size: NA
cdr3_nt: TGCGCCAGCAGCTTAAGTTTGGGAAGCTCCTACAATGAGCAGTTCTTC
cdr3_aa: CASSLSLGSSYNEQFF

j_call: TRBJ2-5
v_call: TRBV4-2
d_call: NA
clone_size: NA
cdr3_nt: TGTGCCAGCAGCCAAGAAGACGTCGGGGAGACCCAGTACTTC
cdr3_aa: CASSQEDVGETQYF

j_call: TRBJ2-7
v_call: TRBV5-6
d_call: NA
clone_size: NA
cdr3_nt: TGTGCCAGCAGCTTGGCTAGGGCCTTAAGCTACGAGCAGTACTTC
cdr3_aa: CASSLARALSYEQYF

j_call: TRBJ2-3
v_call: TRBV5-1
d_call: NA
clone_size: few
cdr3_nt: TGCGCCAGCAGCCTGTTGGGGTTGACAGATACGCAGTATTTT
cdr3_aa: CASSLLGLTDTQYF

j_call: TRBJ1-4
v_call: TRBV5-5
d_call: NA
clone_size: NA
cdr3_nt: TGTGCCAGCAGCTGGGACGGAGGGGGTATTGAAAAACTGTTTTTT
cdr3_aa: CASSWDGGGIEKLFF

j_call: TRBJ2-7
v_call: TRBV9
d_call: TRBD2
clone_size: NA
cdr3_nt: TGTGCCAGCAGCGTAGCGGCGGGGGGGCCCTACGAGCAGTACTTC
cdr3_aa: CASSVAAGGPYEQYF

j_call: TRBJ1-5
v_call: TRBV5-1
d_call: TRBD1
clone_size: NA
cdr3_nt: TGCGCCAGCAGCTTAGGACAGGGGATGGATAGCAATCAGCCCCAGCATTTT
cdr3_aa: CASSLGQGMDSNQPQHF

j_call: TRBJ1-6
v_call: TRBV7-2
d_call: TRBD1
clone_size: NA
cdr3_nt: TGTGCCAGCAGCTTACAGTTGGGGACAGGGGGCCTTTCACCCCTCCACTTT
cdr3_aa: CASSLQLGTGGLSPLHF

j_call: TRBJ1-5
v_call: TRBV6-6
d_call: NA
clone_size: NA
cdr3_nt: TGTGCCAGCAGTTTGTACAGGGATAGAAATCAGCCCCAGCATTTT
cdr3_aa: CASSLYRDRNQPQHF

j_call: TRBJ2-1
v_call: TRBV19
d_call: NA
clone_size: large
cdr3_nt: TGTGCCAGTAGTATAGGAGTCAATGAGCAGTTCTTC
cdr3_aa: CASSIGVNEQFF

j_call: TRBJ1-2
v_call: TRBV7-2
d_call: TRBD1
clone_size: NA
cdr3_nt: TGTGCCAGCAGCTTTAGGACAGGGGTTAAATTGTCGTTAGGCTACACCTTC
cdr3_aa: CASSFRTGVKLSLGYTF

j_call: TRBJ1-2
v_call: TRBV20-1
d_call: NA
clone_size: NA
cdr3_nt: TGCAGTGCTCGGTATAAATATGGCTACACCTTC
cdr3_aa: CSARYKYGYTF

j_call: TRBJ2-7
v_call: TRBV5-1
d_call: NA
clone_size: NA
cdr3_nt: TGCGCCAGCAGCGCACAGCGAGGGGCAGCCGAGCAGTACTTC
cdr3_aa: CASSAQRGAAEQYF

j_call: TRBJ1-1
v_call: TRBV19
d_call: NA
clone_size: few
cdr3_nt: TGTGCCAGTAGTTGGGACTTATCACGGGAAGCTTTCTTT
cdr3_aa: CASSWDLSREAFF

j_call: TRBJ1-2
v_call: TRBV6-5
d_call: NA
clone_size: NA
cdr3_nt: TGTGCCAGCAGTTACATGCGGGGGACTGGCTACACCTTC
cdr3_aa: CASSYMRGTGYTF

j_call: TRBJ2-3
v_call: TRBV7-8
d_call: TRBD2
clone_size: once
cdr3_nt: TGTGCCAGCAGCTTAGGACTAGCGTCTACTAGCACAGATACGCAGTATTTT
cdr3_aa: CASSLGLASTSTDTQYF

j_call: TRBJ1-1
v_call: TRBV14
d_call: TRBD1
clone_size: NA
cdr3_nt: TGTGCCAGCACCCCGTCAGGGGGCCTTGAAGCTTTCTTT
cdr3_aa: CASTPSGGLEAFF

j_call: TRBJ1-6
v_call: TRBV6-5
d_call: NA
clone_size: NA
cdr3_nt: TGTGCCAGCGGGATGGACGATCTTAGGGGTTCACCCCTCCACTTT
cdr3_aa: CASGMDDLRGSPLHF

j_call: TRBJ2-7
v_call: TRBV5-5
d_call: TRBD1
clone_size: NA
cdr3_nt: TGTGCCAGCAGCTTGGGGGGGACAGAAACCTACGAGCAGTACTTC
cdr3_aa: CASSLGGTETYEQYF

j_call: TRBJ1-2
v_call: TRBV5-4
d_call: NA
clone_size: few
cdr3_nt: TGTGCCAGCAGCCTTCTGGCCGCCTACACCTTC
cdr3_aa: CASSLLAAYTF

j_call: TRBJ2-7
v_call: TRBV11-3
d_call: NA
clone_size: NA
cdr3_nt: TGTGCCAGCAGCCACGACAGTTACGAGCAGTACTTC
cdr3_aa: CASSHDSYEQYF

j_call: TRBJ2-5
v_call: TRBV2
d_call: NA
clone_size: NA
cdr3_nt: TGTGCCAGCAGTGAAGCGGGGGTGGGGCAAGAGACCCAGTACTTC
cdr3_aa: CASSEAGVGQETQYF

j_call: TRBJ1-4
v_call: TRBV5-1
d_call: NA
clone_size: NA
cdr3_nt: TGCGCCAGCAGCCAGGACGGTGCAACTAATGAAAAACTGTTTTTT
cdr3_aa: CASSQDGATNEKLFF

j_call: TRBJ2-2
v_call: TRBV6-5
d_call: TRBD2
clone_size: NA
cdr3_nt: TGTGCCAGCAGTTACATCTCTAGCGGGGTCAACGGGGAGCTGTTTTTT
cdr3_aa: CASSYISSGVNGELFF

j_call: TRBJ2-1
v_call: TRBV7-3
d_call: NA
clone_size: NA
cdr3_nt: TGTGCCAGCAGCTTAAACAGTGTGACAGGCTACAATGAGCAGTTCTTC
cdr3_aa: CASSLNSVTGYNEQFF

j_call: TRBJ1-5
v_call: TRBV5-8
d_call: NA
clone_size: NA
cdr3_nt: TGTGCCAGCACCGGAACCCGGCGTGATAGCAATCAGCCCCAGCATTTT
cdr3_aa: CASTGTRRDSNQPQHF

j_call: TRBJ2-2
v_call: TRBV7-9
d_call: NA
clone_size: NA
cdr3_nt: TGTGCCAGCAGCTTACCCGCAGGGCCGCGCACCGGGGAGCTGTTTTTT
cdr3_aa: CASSLPAGPRTGELFF

j_call: TRBJ2-5
v_call: TRBV6-6
d_call: NA
clone_size: NA
cdr3_nt: TGTGCCAGCAGTTACGTTGCGCTCTCGCAACAAGAGACCCAGTACTTC
cdr3_aa: CASSYVALSQQETQYF

j_call: TRBJ1-2
v_call: TRBV27
d_call: NA
clone_size: NA
cdr3_nt: TGTGCCAGCAGAGGACAGCTTAACTATGGCTACACCTTC
cdr3_aa: CASRGQLNYGYTF

j_call: TRBJ1-5
v_call: TRBV30
d_call: TRBD1
clone_size: NA
cdr3_nt: TGTGCCTGGAGCCCGGGACAGGGGCGACAGCCCCAGCATTTT
cdr3_aa: CAWSPGQGRQPQHF

j_call: TRBJ2-4
v_call: TRBV28
d_call: TRBD2
clone_size: NA
cdr3_nt: TGTGCCAGCAGCCTACGGGAGGGCTTAGCCAAAAACATTCAGTACTTC
cdr3_aa: CASSLREGLAKNIQYF

j_call: TRBJ2-1
v_call: TRBV7-3
d_call: NA
clone_size: few
cdr3_nt: TGTGCCAGCAGCTTAACCCTGACAGAGCAGTTCTTC
cdr3_aa: CASSLTLTEQFF

j_call: TRBJ1-3
v_call: TRBV10-3
d_call: NA
clone_size: NA
cdr3_nt: TGTGCCATCACGGGCCCCTCTGGAAACACCATATATTTT
cdr3_aa: CAITGPSGNTIYF

j_call: TRBJ1-1
v_call: TRBV5-3
d_call: NA
clone_size: NA
cdr3_nt: TGTGCCAGAAGCTTGGTACAGGCGAACACTGAAGCTTTCTTT
cdr3_aa: CARSLVQANTEAFF

j_call: TRBJ1-6
v_call: TRBV6-1
d_call: NA
clone_size: NA
cdr3_nt: TGTGCCAGCAGTGCCCTTGGGGGCCCGAGCTCCTATAATTCACCCCTCCACTTT
cdr3_aa: CASSALGGPSSYNSPLHF

j_call: TRBJ2-7
v_call: TRBV19
d_call: TRBD1
clone_size: NA
cdr3_nt: TGTGCCAGTAATCCGGGACAGGGGACCTACGAGCAGTACTTC
cdr3_aa: CASNPGQGTYEQYF

j_call: TRBJ2-5
v_call: TRBV29-1
d_call: TRBD1
clone_size: NA
cdr3_nt: TGCAGCGTCGACAGGGGGAGTGGCGAGACCCAGTACTTC
cdr3_aa: CSVDRGSGETQYF

j_call: TRBJ2-7
v_call: TRBV5-6
d_call: TRBD1
clone_size: NA
cdr3_nt: TGTGCCAGCTTTCGGACAGGGAGCCACGAGCAGTACTTC
cdr3_aa: CASFRTGSHEQYF

j_call: TRBJ2-4
v_call: TRBV7-9
d_call: NA
clone_size: NA
cdr3_nt: TGTGCCAGCAGCTCCTCAGTCGGGTTTCAAAACATTCAGTACTTC
cdr3_aa: CASSSSVGFQNIQYF

j_call: TRBJ2-2
v_call: TRBV7-2
d_call: NA
clone_size: few
cdr3_nt: TGTGCCAGCAGCTTAGGGGCATTAACAGAGCTGTTTTTT
cdr3_aa: CASSLGALTELFF

j_call: TRBJ2-7
v_call: TRBV7-2
d_call: NA
clone_size: NA
cdr3_nt: TGTGCCAGCAGCTTGATTGGCACGGCTGTCGACGAGCAGTACTTC
cdr3_aa: CASSLIGTAVDEQYF

j_call: TRBJ1-1
v_call: TRBV5-1
d_call: NA
clone_size: NA
cdr3_nt: TGCGCCAGCAGCTTGGCACTGACAGCGAACACTGAAGCTTTCTTT
cdr3_aa: CASSLALTANTEAFF

j_call: TRBJ1-6
v_call: TRBV4-2
d_call: NA
clone_size: few
cdr3_nt: TGTGCCAGCAGCCAAGTGGCAGGGGTTATTTCACCCCTCCACTTT
cdr3_aa: CASSQVAGVISPLHF

j_call: TRBJ2-5
v_call: TRBV6-5
d_call: TRBD2
clone_size: NA
cdr3_nt: TGTGCCAGCAGTTACGAACTAGCGGGGGGGCCAGAGACCCAGTACTTC
cdr3_aa: CASSYELAGGPETQYF

j_call: TRBJ1-5
v_call: TRBV7-9
d_call: NA
clone_size: NA
cdr3_nt: TGTGCCAGCAGCTTTGGGGGGTACAATCAGCCCCAGCATTTT
cdr3_aa: CASSFGGYNQPQHF